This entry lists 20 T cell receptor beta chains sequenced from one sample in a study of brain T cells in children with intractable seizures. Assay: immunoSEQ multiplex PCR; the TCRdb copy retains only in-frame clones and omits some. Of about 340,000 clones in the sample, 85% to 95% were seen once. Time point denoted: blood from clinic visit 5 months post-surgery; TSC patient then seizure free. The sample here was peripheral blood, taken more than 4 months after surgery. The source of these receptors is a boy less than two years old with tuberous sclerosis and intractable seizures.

The CDR3 reads CASSPPLADTDTQYF. CDR3 nucleotides: TGTGCCAGCAGCCCCCCCCTAGCGGACACAGATACGCAGTATTTT. The chain employs TRBV7-6 and TRBJ2-3, with 7 bases that match TRBD2. CDR1 and CDR2 (germline): SGHVS, FNYEAQ. With V trimmed by 5 bases and J by 2 bases, 7 bases remained unmatched. The CDR3 extends over 15 amino acids.

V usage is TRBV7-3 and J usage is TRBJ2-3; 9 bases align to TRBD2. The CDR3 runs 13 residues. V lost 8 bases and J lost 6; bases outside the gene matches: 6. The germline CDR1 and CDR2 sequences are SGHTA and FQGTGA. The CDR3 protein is CASSAGGPDTQYF. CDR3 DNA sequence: TGTGCCAGCTCGGCGGGAGGGCCGGATACGCAGTATTTT.

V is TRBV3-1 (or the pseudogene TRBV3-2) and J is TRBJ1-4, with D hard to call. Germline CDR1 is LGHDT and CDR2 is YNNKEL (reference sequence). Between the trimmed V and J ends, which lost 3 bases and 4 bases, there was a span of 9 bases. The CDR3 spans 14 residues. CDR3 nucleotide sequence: TGTGCCAGCAGCCACCGGGCCGTTAATGAAAAACTGTTTTTT. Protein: CASSHRAVNEKLFF.

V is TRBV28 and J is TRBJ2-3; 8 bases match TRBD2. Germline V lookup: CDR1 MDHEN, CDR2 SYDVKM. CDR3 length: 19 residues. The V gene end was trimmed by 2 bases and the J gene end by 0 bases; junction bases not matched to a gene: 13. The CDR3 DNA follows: TGTGCCAGCAGTTTACCCCGGACTAGCTTGACTACAAGCACAGATACGCAGTATTTT. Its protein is CASSLPRTSLTTSTDTQYF.

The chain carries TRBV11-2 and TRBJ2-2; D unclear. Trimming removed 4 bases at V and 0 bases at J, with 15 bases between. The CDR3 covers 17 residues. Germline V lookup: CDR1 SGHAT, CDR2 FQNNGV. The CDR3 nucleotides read TGTGCCAGCAGCTCTGTCTTACCAAAGCCGAACACCGGGGAGCTGTTTTTT. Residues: CASSSVLPKPNTGELFF. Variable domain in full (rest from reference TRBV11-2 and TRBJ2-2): EAGVAQSPRYKIIEKRQSVAFWCNPISGHATLYWYQQILGQGPKLLIQFQNNGVVDDSQLPKDRFSAERLKGVDSTLKIQPAKLEDSAVYLCASSSVLPKPNTGELFFGEGSRLTVL.

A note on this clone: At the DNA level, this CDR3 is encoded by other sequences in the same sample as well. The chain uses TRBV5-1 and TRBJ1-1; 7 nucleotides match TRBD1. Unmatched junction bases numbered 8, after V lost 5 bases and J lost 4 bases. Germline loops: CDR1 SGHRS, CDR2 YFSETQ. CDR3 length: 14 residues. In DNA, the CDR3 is TGCGCCAGCAGTCCCGGTTCAGGGGGCACTGAAGCTTTCTTT. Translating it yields CASSPGSGGTEAFF.

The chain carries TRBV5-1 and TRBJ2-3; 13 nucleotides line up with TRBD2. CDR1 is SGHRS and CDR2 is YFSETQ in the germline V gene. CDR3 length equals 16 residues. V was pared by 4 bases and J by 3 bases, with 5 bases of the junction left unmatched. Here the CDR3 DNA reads TGCGCCAGCAGCCCTGGGACTAGCGGGATGACAGATACGCAGTATTTT. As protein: CASSPGTSGMTDTQYF.

CDR3 in DNA: TGTGCCAGCAGCTTAGCCGGGACAGAGATTAGCACAGATACGCAGTATTTT. The encoded protein is CASSLAGTEISTDTQYF. The chain is built from TRBV14 and TRBJ2-3; 7 nucleotides line up with TRBD1. Germline CDR1 is SGHDN and CDR2 is FVKESK. There are 17 residues in the CDR3. Losses at the gene ends were 5 bases for V and 0 bases for J; bases not matched to a gene: 11.

The CDR3: CATAEGLGDTQYF. The CDR3 nucleotides read TGTGCAACAGCGGAAGGGCTCGGGGATACGCAGTATTTT. V is TRBV19 and J is TRBJ2-3, with D perhaps TRBD2 (5 bases). The germline V gene has CDR1 LNHDA and CDR2 SQIVND (reference sequence). This CDR3 comprises 13 residues.

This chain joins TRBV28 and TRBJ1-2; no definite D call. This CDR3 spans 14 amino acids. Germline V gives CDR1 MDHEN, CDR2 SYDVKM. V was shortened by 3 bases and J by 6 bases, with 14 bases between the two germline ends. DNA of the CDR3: TGTGCCAGCAGTTTCGCCTCGGGGATGAATGGCTACACCTTC. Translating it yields CASSFASGMNGYTF.

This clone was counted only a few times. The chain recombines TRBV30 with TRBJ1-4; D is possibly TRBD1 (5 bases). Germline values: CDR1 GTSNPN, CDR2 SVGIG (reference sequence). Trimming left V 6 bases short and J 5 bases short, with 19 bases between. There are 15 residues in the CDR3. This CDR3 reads CACNFRQYPNEKLFF. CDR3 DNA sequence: TGTGCCTGCAATTTCCGACAGTACCCGAATGAAAAACTGTTTTTT.

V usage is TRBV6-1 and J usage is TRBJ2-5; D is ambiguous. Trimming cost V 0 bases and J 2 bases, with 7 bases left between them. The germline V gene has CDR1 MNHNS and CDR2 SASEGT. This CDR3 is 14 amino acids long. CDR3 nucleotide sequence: TGTGCCAGCAGTGAAGCTTCAGGTCAAGAGACCCAGTACTTC. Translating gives CASSEASGQETQYF.

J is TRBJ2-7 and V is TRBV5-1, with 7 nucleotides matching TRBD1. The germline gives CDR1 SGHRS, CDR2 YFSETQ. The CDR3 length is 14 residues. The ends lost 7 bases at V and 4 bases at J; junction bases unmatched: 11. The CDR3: CASGGGRGIYEQYF. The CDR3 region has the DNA TGCGCCAGCGGCGGAGGCAGGGGGATTTACGAGCAGTACTTC.

The CDR3 nucleotides read TGTGCCTGGAGTGTACGGGCTAGCGGTAATGAGCAGTTCTTC. The encoded protein is CAWSVRASGNEQFF. This rearrangement joins TRBV30 to TRBJ2-1, with 7 bases matching TRBD2. CDR3 length: 14 residues. Germline loops: CDR1 GTSNPN, CDR2 SVGIG (reference sequence). Losses at the gene ends were 0 bases for V and 7 bases for J; bases not matched to a gene: 6.

The CDR3 DNA reads TGTGCCATCAGTGAAGGACAGGGTATCTATGGCTACACCTTC. Translation: CAISEGQGIYGYTF. The rearrangement links TRBV10-3 to TRBJ1-2; 8 bases match TRBD1. The CDR3 consists of 14 residues. V dropped 3 bases and J dropped 4; count of bases not matched to a gene: 4. CDR1 and CDR2 (germline): ENHRY, SYGVKD.

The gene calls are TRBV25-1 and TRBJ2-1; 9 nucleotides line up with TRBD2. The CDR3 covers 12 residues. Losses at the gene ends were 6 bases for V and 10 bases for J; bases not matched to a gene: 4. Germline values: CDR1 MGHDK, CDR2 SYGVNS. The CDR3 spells CASSLAGYEQFF. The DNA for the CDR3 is TGTGCCAGCAGCCTAGCGGGATACGAGCAGTTCTTC.

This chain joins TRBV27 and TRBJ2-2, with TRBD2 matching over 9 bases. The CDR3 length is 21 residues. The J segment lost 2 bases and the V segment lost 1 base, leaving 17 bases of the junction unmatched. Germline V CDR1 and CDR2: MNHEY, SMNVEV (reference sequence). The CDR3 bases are TGTGCCAGCAGTTTATTATCCGACACACCGGGACTAGCCAGAAACACCGGGGAGCTGTTTTTT. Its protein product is CASSLLSDTPGLARNTGELFF.

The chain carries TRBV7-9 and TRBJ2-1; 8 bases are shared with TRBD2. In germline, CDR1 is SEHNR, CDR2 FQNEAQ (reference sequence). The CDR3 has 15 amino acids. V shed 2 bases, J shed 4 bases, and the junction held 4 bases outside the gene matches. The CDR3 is CASSLNGGEYNEQFF. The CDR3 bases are TGTGCCAGCAGCTTAAACGGGGGGGAGTACAATGAGCAGTTCTTC.

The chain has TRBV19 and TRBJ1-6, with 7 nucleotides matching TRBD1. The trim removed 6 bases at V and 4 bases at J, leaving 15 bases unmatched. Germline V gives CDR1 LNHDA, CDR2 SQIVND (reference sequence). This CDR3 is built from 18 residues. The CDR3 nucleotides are TGTGCCAGTAGCCCGGGACAGCCCCATCTTACATATAATTCACCCCTCCACTTT. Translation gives CASSPGQPHLTYNSPLHF.

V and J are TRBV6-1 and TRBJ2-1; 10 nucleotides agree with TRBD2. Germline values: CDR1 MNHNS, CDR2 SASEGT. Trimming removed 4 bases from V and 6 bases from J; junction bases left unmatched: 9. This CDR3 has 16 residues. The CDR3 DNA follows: TGTGCCAGCAGTGCCCCACTAGCGGGAAATCCCAATGAGCAGTTCTTC. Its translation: CASSAPLAGNPNEQFF.